Listed below are T cell receptor beta chains from one sample, sequenced in a study of T cell responses to AZD1222 COVID-19 vaccine. Some clones are missing from TCRdb's copy, which holds only in-frame ones; the method was immunoSEQ multiplex PCR. This repertoire shows about 150,000 clones, 92% found once; its top ten account for approximately 3.3%. Sequencing used peripheral blood, obtained 28 days after the second AZD1222 dose. All receptors come from an adult who received the AZD1222 COVID-19 vaccine. The CDR3 runs from the conserved cysteine through the conserved F or W. Fields, in order: CDR3 length, V gene, D gene, J gene, clone size, CDR3 DNA, CDR3 protein. The D gene is left open where the match is weak. Rows give clone size only sometimes, using once, few, many, or a class for an expanded clone.

16,TRBV18,NA,TRBJ2-2,once,TGTGCCAGCTCACCACCGGAGGGCCCTGACACCGGGGAGCTGTTTTTT,CASSPPEGPDTGELFF
13,TRBV6-6,NA,TRBJ1-5,once,TGTGCCAGCAGACGCGGACCCAATCAGCCCCAGCATTTT,CASRRGPNQPQHF
14,TRBV27,NA,TRBJ1-2,NA,TGTGCCAGCAGTCGAATAGGGACCAACTATGGCTACACCTTC,CASSRIGTNYGYTF
17,TRBV2,NA,TRBJ1-1,NA,TGTGCCAGCAGTGAATGGTTGTCAGAGGGTCTGGTCACTGAAGCTTTCTTT,CASSEWLSEGLVTEAFF
14,TRBV30,TRBD1,TRBJ1-1,once,TGTGCCTGGACTACCGGGACAGGGGCGACTGAAGCTTTCTTT,CAWTTGTGATEAFF
17,TRBV7-5,NA,TRBJ2-2,NA,TGTGTCAGAAGCTTAGTAGCGGGAGGGCCCTCGGGCGGGGAGCTGTTTTTT,CVRSLVAGGPSGGELFF
15,TRBV19,NA,TRBJ1-1,NA,TGTGCCAGTAGTATTTCGTGGGGCAGCAACACTGAAGCTTTCTTT,CASSISWGSNTEAFF
16,TRBV5-4,NA,TRBJ2-2,NA,TGTGCCAGCAGCTTGGGTGGTAGCTACGGCACCGGGGAGCTGTTTTTT,CASSLGGSYGTGELFF
14,TRBV5-5,NA,TRBJ2-1,NA,TGTGCCAGCAGCTTGGACAGGCCCTACAATGAGCAGTTCTTC,CASSLDRPYNEQFF
14,TRBV27,TRBD1,TRBJ2-7,NA,TGTGCCAGCAACCCCGGGACAGGGTTTTACGAGCAGTACTTC,CASNPGTGFYEQYF
15,TRBV9,TRBD1,TRBJ1-3,NA,TGTGCCAGCAGCGTAGAGGGGGCCCCTGGAAACACCATATATTTT,CASSVEGAPGNTIYF
15,TRBV5-5,TRBD1,TRBJ2-4,NA,TGTGCCAGCAGCCAAAACACAGGGGTGGAAAACATTCAGTACTTC,CASSQNTGVENIQYF
15,TRBV5-1,TRBD1,TRBJ1-5,NA,TGCGCCAGCAGCTTGGCCGGGACAGCGAATCAGCCCCAGCATTTT,CASSLAGTANQPQHF
12,TRBV7-8,NA,TRBJ2-7,NA,TGTGCCAGCAGCTTCGGAGGGGGCGAGCAGTACTTC,CASSFGGGEQYF
15,TRBV7-9,TRBD1,TRBJ1-1,NA,TGTGCCAGCAGCCCTCGACAGGGCGAGAACACTGAAGCTTTCTTT,CASSPRQGENTEAFF
16,TRBV9,TRBD2,TRBJ2-3,NA,TGTGCCAGCAGCGTAGTGACTAGCGGGCTGTCAGATACGCAGTATTTT,CASSVVTSGLSDTQYF
17,TRBV11-2,NA,TRBJ2-7,NA,TGTGCCAGCAGCTTATTGTCTCGGGGCGACATCCTATACGAGCAGTACTTC,CASSLLSRGDILYEQYF
15,TRBV27,NA,TRBJ2-2,NA,TGTGCCAGCAGGAGACAGGGAGGTAACACCGGGGAGCTGTTTTTT,CASRRQGGNTGELFF
15,TRBV9,NA,TRBJ2-2,NA,TGTGCCAGCAGCGCGGGACACCCGAACACCGGGGAGCTGTTTTTT,CASSAGHPNTGELFF
14,TRBV5-1,NA,TRBJ2-3,NA,TGCGCCAGCAGCTTGGCCGGAAGCACAGATACGCAGTATTTT,CASSLAGSTDTQYF
14,TRBV30,NA,TRBJ1-4,once,TGTGCCTATAACCTCGGGGGGAAGGGTGAAAAACTGTTTTTT,CAYNLGGKGEKLFF
16,TRBV2,NA,TRBJ2-1,NA,TGTGCCAGCAGTGAACTAAGGCAGGGGATTGACTATGAGCAGTTCTTC,CASSELRQGIDYEQFF
14,TRBV29-1,NA,TRBJ1-2,NA,TGCAGCGTTGAAGATCGGAGGGGCGGCTATGGCTACACCTTC,CSVEDRRGGYGYTF
14,TRBV27,NA,TRBJ2-7,NA,TGTGCCAGCAGTTTAGGACCAAATGTCTACGAGCAGTACTTC,CASSLGPNVYEQYF
15,TRBV19,TRBD2,TRBJ2-1,NA,TGTGCCAGTACCCAATCTAGCGGAGGTTACAATGAGCAGTTCTTC,CASTQSSGGYNEQFF
11,TRBV2,NA,TRBJ2-1,once,TGTGCCAGCAGTGAAGGTGTAGGTGAGTTCTTC,CASSEGVGEFF
17,TRBV5-1,TRBD1,TRBJ1-5,NA,TGCGCCAGCAGCCCGGGGACAGGGGGCCCACAAAATCAGCCCCAGCATTTT,CASSPGTGGPQNQPQHF
18,TRBV4-1,NA,TRBJ2-3,NA,TGCGCCAGCAGCCAAGATGGTAGCTTTTACGGGGGTAGGGATACGCAGTATTTT,CASSQDGSFYGGRDTQYF
17,TRBV18,NA,TRBJ1-3,NA,TGTGCCAGCTCACCAATGGTCCGGGAAATTTCTGGAAACACCATATATTTT,CASSPMVREISGNTIYF
13,TRBV10-3,NA,TRBJ1-5,NA,TGTGCCACAGGGGACATGAGGGATCAGCCCCAGCATTTT,CATGDMRDQPQHF
13,TRBV19,NA,TRBJ2-2,NA,TGTGCCGGAAGTCTGGTCGGTGCCGGGGAGCTGTTTTTT,CAGSLVGAGELFF
9,TRBV2,NA,TRBJ1-1,NA,TGTGCCAGCAGACCTGAAGCTTTCTTT,CASRPEAFF
15,TRBV5-1,TRBD1,TRBJ1-4,NA,TGCGCCAGCAGCGATACCGGGACAGGGGGAGAAAAACTGTTTTTT,CASSDTGTGGEKLFF
14,TRBV27,NA,TRBJ2-5,once,TGTGCCAGCAGTTCCCCCGCCAGGGTTGAGACCCAGTACTTC,CASSSPARVETQYF
16,TRBV21-1,NA,TRBJ1-6,few,TGTGCCAGCAGCAAAGAAGAGGCAGGGGAGGGGTCACCCCTCCACTTT,CASSKEEAGEGSPLHF
15,TRBV5-1,NA,TRBJ2-2,NA,TGCGCCAGCAGCTTGGGCGGAGGACACACCGGGGAGCTGTTTTTT,CASSLGGGHTGELFF
13,TRBV3-1/TRBV3-2,TRBD1,TRBJ1-2,NA,TGTGCCAGCAGCCCTGGACAGGGCGTCGGCTACACCTTC,CASSPGQGVGYTF
14,TRBV27,NA,TRBJ2-7,NA,TGTGCCAGCAGTTTATTTTCCGGGAACTACGAGCAGTACTTC,CASSLFSGNYEQYF
16,TRBV15,TRBD2,TRBJ2-5,NA,TGTGCCACCAGCAGAGATTCGGGACTAGCGGAAGAGACCCAGTACTTC,CATSRDSGLAEETQYF
17,TRBV15,NA,TRBJ2-3,NA,TGTGCCACCAGCAGAGGCGCTGGGGAGTATTGGTCAGATACGCAGTATTTT,CATSRGAGEYWSDTQYF
13,TRBV15,NA,TRBJ1-1,NA,TGTGCCACCAGCAGAGAGCTCCGGGACACCCCTTTCTTT,CATSRELRDTPFF
14,TRBV7-2,NA,TRBJ2-2,NA,TGTGCCAGCAGCTTAGCGAAGGGGTCCCTGGAGCTGTTTTTT,CASSLAKGSLELFF
15,TRBV30,NA,TRBJ2-1,NA,TGTGCCTGGAGTGTACGAGGGGATGGCTACAATGAGCAGTTCTTC,CAWSVRGDGYNEQFF
13,TRBV21-1,NA,TRBJ1-2,NA,TGTGCCGGAAGATCCGGGACTCCCTATGGCTACACCTTC,CAGRSGTPYGYTF
13,TRBV7-9,NA,TRBJ1-2,once,TGTGCCAGCAGCGGGGACGGACTCTATGGCTACACCTTC,CASSGDGLYGYTF
12,TRBV18,NA,TRBJ2-7,NA,TGTGCCAGCTCACCTACAGACTACGAGCAGTACTTC,CASSPTDYEQYF
16,TRBV7-2,NA,TRBJ2-7,NA,TGTGCCAGCAGCTTAGGGTCTAGCGCCCTATCCTACGAGCAGTACTTC,CASSLGSSALSYEQYF
14,TRBV6-5,TRBD2,TRBJ2-7,NA,TGTGCCAGCAGTTACGGCGGGAGGGCGTACGAGCAGTACTTC,CASSYGGRAYEQYF
15,TRBV12-2,NA,TRBJ2-5,NA,TGTGCAAGTCGCTTAGGGGACGTAGTACAAGAGACCCAGTACTTC,CASRLGDVVQETQYF
11,TRBV7-9,NA,TRBJ2-7,NA,TGTGCCAGCACCACTGCCGACGAGCAGTACTTC,CASTTADEQYF
15,TRBV7-6,NA,TRBJ2-5,NA,TGTGCCAGCAGCTATGGTGGCTTTGTGAGAGAGACCCAGTACTTC,CASSYGGFVRETQYF
13,TRBV7-9,NA,TRBJ2-5,NA,TGTGCCAGCAGCTCGACTGTCCAAGAGACCCAGTACTTC,CASSSTVQETQYF
17,TRBV4-3,TRBD2,TRBJ2-1,NA,TGCGCCAGCAGCCAAGATGGGCCTAGCGGGAGGGGCAATGAGCAGTTCTTC,CASSQDGPSGRGNEQFF
15,TRBV7-9,TRBD1,TRBJ1-1,NA,TGTGCCAGCAGCTTAGTGGGGACAGGGGCCCCTGAAGCTTTCTTT,CASSLVGTGAPEAFF
18,TRBV19,NA,TRBJ1-4,NA,TGTGCCAGTAGTATTCTTTTCCGGGACACCCTTCGGAGTGAAAAACTGTTTTTT,CASSILFRDTLRSEKLFF
17,TRBV18,NA,TRBJ2-1,NA,TGTGCCAGCTCACCTTACGATGATGGAGGGATGAGGAATGAGCAGTTCTTC,CASSPYDDGGMRNEQFF
16,TRBV4-1,NA,TRBJ1-5,NA,TGCGCCAGCAGCCAAGAGGCGGGGCTGGTCAATCAGCCCCAGCATTTT,CASSQEAGLVNQPQHF
13,TRBV19,NA,TRBJ2-7,NA,TGTGCCAGTAGTAGACCACAGAGCCGCGAGCAGTACTTC,CASSRPQSREQYF
15,TRBV11-1,NA,TRBJ2-7,NA,TGTGCCAGCAGCTCCAGGCCCAACCCGTCCTACGAGCAGTACTTC,CASSSRPNPSYEQYF
15,TRBV7-2,NA,TRBJ2-1,NA,TGTGCCAGCAGCTTAGGCGTGGTAGTGTACAATGAGCAGTTCTTC,CASSLGVVVYNEQFF